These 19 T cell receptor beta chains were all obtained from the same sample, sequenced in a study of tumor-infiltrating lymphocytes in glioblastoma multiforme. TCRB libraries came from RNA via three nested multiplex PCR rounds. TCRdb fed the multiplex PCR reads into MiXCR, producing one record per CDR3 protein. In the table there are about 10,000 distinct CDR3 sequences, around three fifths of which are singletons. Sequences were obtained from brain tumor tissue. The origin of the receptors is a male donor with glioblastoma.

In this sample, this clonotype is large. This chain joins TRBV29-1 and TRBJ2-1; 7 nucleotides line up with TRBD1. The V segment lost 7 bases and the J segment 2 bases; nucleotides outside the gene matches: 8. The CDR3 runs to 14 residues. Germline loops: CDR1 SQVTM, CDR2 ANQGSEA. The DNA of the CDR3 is TGCAGCGCCAGCCAGGGGGAGCCCTACAATGAGCAGTTCTTC. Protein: CSASQGEPYNEQFF.

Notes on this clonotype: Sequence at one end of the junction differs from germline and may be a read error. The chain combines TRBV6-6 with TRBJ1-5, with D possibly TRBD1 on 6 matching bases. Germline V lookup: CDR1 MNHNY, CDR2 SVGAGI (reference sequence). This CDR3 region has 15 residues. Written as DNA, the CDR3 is TGTGCCAGCAGTTACTCGACATGGGGGCCTCAGCCACAGCATTTT. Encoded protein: CASSYSTWGPQPQHF.

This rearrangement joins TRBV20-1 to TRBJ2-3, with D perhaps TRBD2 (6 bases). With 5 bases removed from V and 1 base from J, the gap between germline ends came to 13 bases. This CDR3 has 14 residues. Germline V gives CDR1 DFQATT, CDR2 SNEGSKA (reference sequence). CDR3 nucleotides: TGCAGTGCTTCCGGGACTCCCGGCACAGATACGCAGTATTTT. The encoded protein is CSASGTPGTDTQYF.

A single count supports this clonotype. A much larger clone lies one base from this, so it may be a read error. For the CDR3, the DNA is TGTGCCATCAGGCGAGCGGAGGAACCTAACTACGAGCAGTACTTC. Amino acids: CAIRRAEEPNYEQYF. This chain connects TRBV10-3 to TRBJ2-7; maybe TRBD2 (5 bases). V lost 6 bases and J lost 3, with 18 bases in between. Germline values: CDR1 ENHRY, CDR2 SYGVKD. The CDR3 sequence is 15 residues long.

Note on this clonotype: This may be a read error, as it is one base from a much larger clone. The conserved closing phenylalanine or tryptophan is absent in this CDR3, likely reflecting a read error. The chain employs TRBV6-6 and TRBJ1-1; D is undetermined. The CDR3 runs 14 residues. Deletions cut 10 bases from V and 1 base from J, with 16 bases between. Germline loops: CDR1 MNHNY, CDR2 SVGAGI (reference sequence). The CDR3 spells CANIRGQENTEAFS. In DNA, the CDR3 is TGTGCCAACATCAGAGGGCAAGAGAACACTGAAGCTTTCTCT.

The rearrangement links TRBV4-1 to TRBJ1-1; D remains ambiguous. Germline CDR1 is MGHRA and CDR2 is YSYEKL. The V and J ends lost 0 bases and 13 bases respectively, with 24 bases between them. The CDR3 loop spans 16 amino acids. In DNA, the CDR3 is TGCGCCAGCAGCCAAGATCGCTACAGCCAGAACACTAAAGTTTTCTTT. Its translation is CASSQDRYSQNTKVFF.

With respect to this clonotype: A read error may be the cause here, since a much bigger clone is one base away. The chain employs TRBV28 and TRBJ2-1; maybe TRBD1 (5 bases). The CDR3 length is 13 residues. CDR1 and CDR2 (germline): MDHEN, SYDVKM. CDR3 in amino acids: CASSEQVNKERFF. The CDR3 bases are TGTGCCAGCAGCGAACAGGTTAACAAAGAGCGGTTCTTC.

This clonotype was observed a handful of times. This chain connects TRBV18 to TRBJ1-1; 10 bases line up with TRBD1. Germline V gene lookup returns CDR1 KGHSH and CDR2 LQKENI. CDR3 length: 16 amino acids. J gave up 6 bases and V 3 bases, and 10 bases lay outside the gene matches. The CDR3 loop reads CASSPTPGQGLSEAFF. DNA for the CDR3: TGTGCCAGCTCACCTACCCCGGGACAGGGGTTGTCTGAAGCTTTCTTT.

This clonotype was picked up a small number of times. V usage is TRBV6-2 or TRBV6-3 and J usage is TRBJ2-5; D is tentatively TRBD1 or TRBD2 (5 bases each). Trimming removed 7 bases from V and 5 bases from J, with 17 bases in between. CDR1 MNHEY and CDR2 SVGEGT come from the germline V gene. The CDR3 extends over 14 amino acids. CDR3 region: CASTPRIGGETQYF. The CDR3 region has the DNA TGTGCCAGCACTCCAAGGATTGGGGGTGAGACCCAGTACTTC.

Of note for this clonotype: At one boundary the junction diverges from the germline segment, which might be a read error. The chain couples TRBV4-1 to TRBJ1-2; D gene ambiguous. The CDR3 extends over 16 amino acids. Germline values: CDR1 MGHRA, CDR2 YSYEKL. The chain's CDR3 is CTSSQDQYRGNYGYTF. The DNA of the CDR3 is TGCACCAGCAGCCAAGATCAATACAGAGGAAACTATGGCTACACCTTC.

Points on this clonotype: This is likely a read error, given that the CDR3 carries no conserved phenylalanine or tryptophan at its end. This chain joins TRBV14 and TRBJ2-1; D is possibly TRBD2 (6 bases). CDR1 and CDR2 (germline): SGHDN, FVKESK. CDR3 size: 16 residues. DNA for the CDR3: TGTGCCAGCAGCCAACCGGGGGATGGATCCTACAACGAGCAGTTCCTC. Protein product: CASSQPGDGSYNEQFL.

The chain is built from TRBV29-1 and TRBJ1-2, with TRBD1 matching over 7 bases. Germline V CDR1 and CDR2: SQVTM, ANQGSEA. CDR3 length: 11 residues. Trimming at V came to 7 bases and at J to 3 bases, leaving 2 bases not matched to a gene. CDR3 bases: TGCAGCGCCGGGACAGACTATGGCTACACCTTC. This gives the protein CSAGTDYGYTF.

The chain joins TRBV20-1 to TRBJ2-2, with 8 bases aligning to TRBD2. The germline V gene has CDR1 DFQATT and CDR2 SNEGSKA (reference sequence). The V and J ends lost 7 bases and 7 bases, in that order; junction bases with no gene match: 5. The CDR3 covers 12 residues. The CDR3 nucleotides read TGCAGTGTACTAGCGGACGGCGGGGAGCTGTTTTTT. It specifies CSVLADGGELFF.

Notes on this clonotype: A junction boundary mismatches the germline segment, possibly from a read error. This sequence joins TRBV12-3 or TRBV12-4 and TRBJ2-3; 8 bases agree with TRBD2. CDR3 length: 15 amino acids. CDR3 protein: CAGRKTSVSTDTQYF. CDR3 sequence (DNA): TGTGCCGGCAGAAAGACTAGCGTCAGCACAGATACGCAATATTTT.

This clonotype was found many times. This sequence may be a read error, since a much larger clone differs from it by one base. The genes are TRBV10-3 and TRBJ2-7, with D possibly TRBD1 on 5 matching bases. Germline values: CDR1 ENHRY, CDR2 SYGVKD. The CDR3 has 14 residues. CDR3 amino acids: CAISGGPTSYGQYF. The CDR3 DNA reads TGTGCCATCAGTGGGGGCCCTACCTCCTACGGGCAGTACTTC.

The CDR3 DNA sequence: TGTGCCAGCAGCCCATTTGGAGTCTCCACCTACGAGCAGTACTTC. This gives the protein CASSPFGVSTYEQYF. The chain joins TRBV11-3 to TRBJ2-7; D is uncertain. CDR1 is SGHNT, CDR2 YENEEA, per germline. Trimming shortened V by 5 bases and J by 2 bases, and 16 bases separated the two germline ends. This CDR3 has 15 residues.

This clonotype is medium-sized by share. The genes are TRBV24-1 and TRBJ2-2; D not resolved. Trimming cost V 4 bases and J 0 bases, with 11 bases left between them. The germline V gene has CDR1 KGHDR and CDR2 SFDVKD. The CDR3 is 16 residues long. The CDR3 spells CATSEVWPTNTGELFF. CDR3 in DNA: TGTGCCACCAGTGAGGTTTGGCCTACGAACACCGGGGAGCTGTTTTTT.

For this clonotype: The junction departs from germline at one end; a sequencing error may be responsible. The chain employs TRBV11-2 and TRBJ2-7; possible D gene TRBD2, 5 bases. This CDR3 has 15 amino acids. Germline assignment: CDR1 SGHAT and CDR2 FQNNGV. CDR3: CASSPRSERKYEQYF. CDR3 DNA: TGTGCAAGCAGCCCGAGGTCGGAGCGGAAATACGAGCAGTACTTC. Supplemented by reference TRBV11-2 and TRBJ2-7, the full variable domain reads EAGVAQSPRYKIIEKRQSVAFWCNPISGHATLYWYQQILGQGPKLLIQFQNNGVVDDSQLPKDRFSAERLKGVDSTLKIQPAKLEDSAVYLCASSPRSERKYEQYFGPGTRLTVT.

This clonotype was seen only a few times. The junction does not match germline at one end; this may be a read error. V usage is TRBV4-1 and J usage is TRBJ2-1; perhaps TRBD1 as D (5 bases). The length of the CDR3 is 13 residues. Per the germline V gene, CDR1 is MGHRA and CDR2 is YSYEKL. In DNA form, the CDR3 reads TGCGCCATCAGCCCATACCAGGGCAATGAGCAGTTCTTC. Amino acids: CAISPYQGNEQFF.